The present T cell receptor beta chain was sequenced within a study of shared clonotypes between healthy human individuals. This clone was seen more than once but under ten times. Other DNA sequences in this sample translate to the same CDR3. Germline V lookup: CDR1 KGHSH, CDR2 LQKENI. The CDR3 consists of 13 residues. V lost 4 bases to trimming and J lost 4 bases; unmatched junction nucleotides: 1. Assay: immunoSEQ multiplex PCR; the TCRdb copy retains only in-frame clones and omits some. The data contain 2 million to 3 million clones, over 85% of them seen just once; the ten biggest clones take up roughly 0.15%.

This chain links TRBV18 with TRBJ1-1; 9 positions agree with TRBD1. Sequencing was performed on naive CD4+ T cells sorted from blood. Subset indicated: CD45RA+ positively selected. The source of this sequence is a man aged 18 to 29 in good health. The CDR3: CASSLTGGTEAFF. The CDR3 DNA follows: TGTGCCAGCTCACTGACAGGGGGCACTGAAGCTTTCTTT.